This T cell receptor (beta chain) was sequenced during a study of vaccination and CD4 T cells after COVID-19. The wider study: Post-vaccine specimens were obtained a median around 79 days after dose two (range 14 to 241). Stimuli were overlapping spike peptide pools of SARS-CoV-2 and three common cold coronaviruses (HCoV-NL63, HCoV-OC43, HCoV-229E). No peptide, an HIV-1 Nef pool, or a CEFX pool was what each control culture received.

This clonotype has only a few counts. Its antigen is unknown. Sequenced with the Oncomine TCR Beta short-read assay was DNA taken from cultured CD4+ T cells. Via MiXCR, TCRdb re-called the PCR reads, giving one row per CDR3 protein. The sample gives about 12,000 distinct CDR3 sequences, approximately 46% of which show up once; just over 15% is in the top ten. Stated treatment: 10-day PBMC culture with coronavirus spike peptide pools or control peptides (ViraFEST assay). Half the medium was replaced with fresh IL-2 medium on days 3 and 7. The sequencing sample was made of CD4+ T cells from blood, cultured in vitro. The receptor was isolated from a human donor who had recovered from COVID-19.

The CDR3 protein is CAISESVVSGNYGYTF. CDR3 sequence (DNA): TGTGCCATCAGTGAGTCCGTTGTGTCAGGCAACTATGGCTACACCTTC. V is TRBV10-3 and J is TRBJ1-2; D uncertain. This CDR3 is built from 16 residues. The germline gives CDR1 ENHRY, CDR2 SYGVKD. Trimming took 0 bases from V and 2 from J, leaving 13 bases between them.